These T cell receptor beta chains were read from a single sample in a study of T cells after posttransplantation cyclophosphamide. Assay used: immunoSEQ multiplex PCR; TCRdb lists only in-frame clones, some missing. The table includes 10,000 to 12,000 clones, roughly nine tenths detected once. Material: CD4+ T cells sorted from PBMCs, obtained after allogeneic stem cell transplant with posttransplant cyclophosphamide. Source of these receptors: a male patient in his 30s who received an allogeneic stem cell transplant from a related donor, was CMV-positive, and had acute GVHD only. The T cells may partly be graft donor cells. CDR3s include the opening cysteine and the closing phenylalanine or tryptophan. Each record gives: J gene, D gene, V gene, clone size, CDR3 DNA, CDR3 protein. A D gene is named only where the DNA matches it firmly. Some rows have no size entry. The others give once, few or many, or a class for an expanded clone.

J gene: TRBJ1-1; D gene: TRBD1; V gene: TRBV7-2; clone size: .; CDR3 DNA: TGTGCCAGCAGCGCCCCGGGACAGGGGGCTACTGAAGCTTTCTTT; CDR3 protein: CASSAPGQGATEAFF
J gene: TRBJ1-6; D gene: .; V gene: TRBV15; clone size: .; CDR3 DNA: TGTGCCACCAGGGCGAGAGACTATAATTCCCCCCTCCACTTT; CDR3 protein: CATRARDYNSPLHF
J gene: TRBJ1-2; D gene: .; V gene: TRBV6-5; clone size: .; CDR3 DNA: TGTGCCAGCAGTTACCATGAGGAGGGCTACACCTTC; CDR3 protein: CASSYHEEGYTF
J gene: TRBJ2-1; D gene: TRBD1; V gene: TRBV5-8; clone size: .; CDR3 DNA: TGTGCCAGCAGCTTGGCAGGGGGCAATGAGCAGTTCTTC; CDR3 protein: CASSLAGGNEQFF
J gene: TRBJ1-1; D gene: TRBD1; V gene: TRBV29-1; clone size: .; CDR3 DNA: TGCAGCGCCCTACAAAGCGGACAGGGTACTGAAGCTTTCTTT; CDR3 protein: CSALQSGQGTEAFF
J gene: TRBJ1-1; D gene: .; V gene: TRBV6-4; clone size: .; CDR3 DNA: TGTGCCAGCAGGCTAGAGGTGGGCACTGAAGCTTTCTTT; CDR3 protein: CASRLEVGTEAFF
J gene: TRBJ2-7; D gene: TRBD2; V gene: TRBV5-1; clone size: .; CDR3 DNA: TGCGCCAGCAGCTTGGGGACAAGTAGCGGGTTAAGGGGGCAGTACTTC; CDR3 protein: CASSLGTSSGLRGQYF
J gene: TRBJ2-7; D gene: TRBD1; V gene: TRBV19; clone size: .; CDR3 DNA: TGTGCCAGTAAAAGACAGGGGGTGTCCTACGAGCAGTACTTC; CDR3 protein: CASKRQGVSYEQYF
J gene: TRBJ2-5; D gene: TRBD1; V gene: TRBV5-1; clone size: .; CDR3 DNA: TGCGCCAGCAGCGCCTCGACAGGGTTCGGAGAGACCCAGTACTTC; CDR3 protein: CASSASTGFGETQYF
J gene: TRBJ2-3; D gene: TRBD1; V gene: TRBV4-2; clone size: .; CDR3 DNA: TGTGCCAGCAGCCAAGAGGGCGGGGGACAGGGGTTGTTGGGATTT; CDR3 protein: CASSQEGGGQGLLGF
J gene: TRBJ2-7; D gene: TRBD2; V gene: TRBV6-5; clone size: .; CDR3 DNA: TGTGCCAGCAGTTACGGGGGGACTAGTCTCTACGAGCAGTACTTC; CDR3 protein: CASSYGGTSLYEQYF
J gene: TRBJ1-1; D gene: .; V gene: TRBV28; clone size: .; CDR3 DNA: TGTGCCAGCAGTTTGGGGAGCCAGGGGCGAACTGAAGCTTTCTTT; CDR3 protein: CASSLGSQGRTEAFF
J gene: TRBJ1-1; D gene: .; V gene: TRBV7-2; clone size: once; CDR3 DNA: TGTGCCAGCAGGCGGGGGGTGGGCACTGAAGCTTTCTTT; CDR3 protein: CASRRGVGTEAFF
J gene: TRBJ2-3; D gene: TRBD2; V gene: TRBV7-6; clone size: .; CDR3 DNA: TGTGCCAGCAGACGCGGGGGGGCGACAGATACGCAGTATTTT; CDR3 protein: CASRRGGATDTQYF
J gene: TRBJ2-3; D gene: .; V gene: TRBV5-1; clone size: .; CDR3 DNA: TGCGCCAGCAGCTTGGGTCAGATCACAGATACGCAGTATTTT; CDR3 protein: CASSLGQITDTQYF
J gene: TRBJ2-1; D gene: TRBD1; V gene: TRBV11-3; clone size: .; CDR3 DNA: TGTGCCAGCAGCTTAGGGGCCGGGACAGCAATTGAGCAGTTCTTC; CDR3 protein: CASSLGAGTAIEQFF
J gene: TRBJ1-1; D gene: .; V gene: TRBV27; clone size: .; CDR3 DNA: TGTGCCAGCAGTCTACAGGGAAGCACTGAAGCTTTCTTT; CDR3 protein: CASSLQGSTEAFF
J gene: TRBJ2-3; D gene: TRBD2; V gene: TRBV13; clone size: .; CDR3 DNA: TGTGCCAGCAGCCCGGGACTAGCGGGGACCGATACGCAGTATTTT; CDR3 protein: CASSPGLAGTDTQYF
J gene: TRBJ1-2; D gene: .; V gene: TRBV5-1; clone size: .; CDR3 DNA: TGCGCCAGCAGCGCGGCGGGGACCGCTTATGGCTACACCTTC; CDR3 protein: CASSAAGTAYGYTF
J gene: TRBJ1-1; D gene: .; V gene: TRBV14; clone size: .; CDR3 DNA: TGTGCCAGCAGCCAAGACCAGCGAGCTTTCTTT; CDR3 protein: CASSQDQRAFF
J gene: TRBJ1-1; D gene: TRBD1; V gene: TRBV2; clone size: .; CDR3 DNA: TGTGCCAGCAGTTCGGACAGGCGAAACACTGAAGCTTTCTTT; CDR3 protein: CASSSDRRNTEAFF
J gene: TRBJ2-7; D gene: TRBD1; V gene: TRBV10-1; clone size: .; CDR3 DNA: TGCGCCAGCAGTGAGCCCCGGGACAGGGAAACCTACGAGCAGTACTTC; CDR3 protein: CASSEPRDRETYEQYF
J gene: TRBJ1-4; D gene: TRBD1; V gene: TRBV5-4; clone size: .; CDR3 DNA: TGTGCCAGCAGTCCGGACAGGGGTGAAAAACTGTTTTTT; CDR3 protein: CASSPDRGEKLFF
J gene: TRBJ1-3; D gene: TRBD1; V gene: TRBV5-1; clone size: few; CDR3 DNA: TGCGCCAGCAGCTTGGACGGACAGGGACAAGGAAACAGCATATCTTTT; CDR3 protein: CASSLDGQGQGNSISF
J gene: TRBJ1-5; D gene: .; V gene: TRBV6-4; clone size: .; CDR3 DNA: TGTGCCAGCAGTGAATTATGGGACACCCATAGCAATCAGCCCCAGCATTTT; CDR3 protein: CASSELWDTHSNQPQHF
J gene: TRBJ2-7; D gene: TRBD1; V gene: TRBV6-1; clone size: .; CDR3 DNA: TGTGCCAGCACTGGGCAGGGGGTCGCATACGAGCAGTACTTC; CDR3 protein: CASTGQGVAYEQYF
J gene: TRBJ1-5; D gene: .; V gene: TRBV7-9; clone size: .; CDR3 DNA: TGTGCCAGCAGCTTAGGCGGGGCTCCCAATCAGCCCCAGCATTTT; CDR3 protein: CASSLGGAPNQPQHF
J gene: TRBJ1-6; D gene: TRBD1; V gene: TRBV7-9; clone size: .; CDR3 DNA: TGTGCCAGCACCGAGGGGGCTGGAGGGAATTCACCCCTCCACTTT; CDR3 protein: CASTEGAGGNSPLHF
J gene: TRBJ1-2; D gene: TRBD1; V gene: TRBV28; clone size: .; CDR3 DNA: TGTGCCAGCAGCTCACTAAGGGACAGGGGGCTTGACTATGGCTACACCTTC; CDR3 protein: CASSSLRDRGLDYGYTF
J gene: TRBJ1-2; D gene: .; V gene: TRBV18; clone size: .; CDR3 DNA: TGTGCCAGCTCACAGGAGGACGGAGATGGCTACACCTTC; CDR3 protein: CASSQEDGDGYTF
J gene: TRBJ1-2; D gene: .; V gene: TRBV6-5; clone size: .; CDR3 DNA: TGTGCCAGCAGTTACTCGGGCAGGGAGGATGGCTACACCTTC; CDR3 protein: CASSYSGREDGYTF
J gene: TRBJ1-1; D gene: .; V gene: TRBV10-3; clone size: .; CDR3 DNA: TGTGCCATGCGGAGGGGTATGGACACTGAAGCTTTCTTT; CDR3 protein: CAMRRGMDTEAFF
J gene: TRBJ2-7; D gene: TRBD1; V gene: TRBV29-1; clone size: .; CDR3 DNA: TGCAGCGTCGTTGGGACAGGGATCTACGAGCAGTACTTC; CDR3 protein: CSVVGTGIYEQYF
J gene: TRBJ2-1; D gene: .; V gene: TRBV11-2; clone size: .; CDR3 DNA: TGTGCCAGCAGCTTATACGGACAGAGCAATGAGCAGTTCTTC; CDR3 protein: CASSLYGQSNEQFF
J gene: TRBJ2-7; D gene: TRBD2; V gene: TRBV30; clone size: .; CDR3 DNA: TGTGCCTGGAGCCCACGCGGGGGTCGAAGCTCCTACGAGCAGTACTTC; CDR3 protein: CAWSPRGGRSSYEQYF
J gene: TRBJ1-2; D gene: TRBD1; V gene: TRBV27; clone size: .; CDR3 DNA: TGTGCCAGCAGTTTATCGTTTCCCGGGACAGGGAGTTATGGCTACACCTTC; CDR3 protein: CASSLSFPGTGSYGYTF